The clone carrying this TCR beta chain was counted between two and nine times. Its matching antigen is unknown. The CDR3 has 15 residues. CDR1 is DFQATT, CDR2 SNEGSKA, per germline (reference sequence). After removal of 3 bases from V and 5 bases from J, the junction contained 10 bases not matched to a gene. This sample was taken from a study of human T cells and chemical hapten exposure. Study overall: Recorded diagnoses among the mostly female patients were alopecia areata, totalis or universalis.

The time point here: patch test 2, 6 weeks after DPC sensitization. Treatment reported: therapeutic diphenylcyclopropenone sensitization with weekly scalp DPC. Authors' data handling: TCRs per sample had a median of around 96,000 and ranged from about 23,224 to 750,000. TCRdb reanalysed the RACE reads using MiXCR and keeps one entry per CDR3 protein. Here the V and J calls rest on TCRdb's processing, not on the authors' analysis. This sample has 95,000 or so distinct CDR3 sequences, with about an eighth found just once. Findings and caveats of the study: Significantly more large CDR3 similarity clusters arose among expanded TCRs than among controls.

The sample was whole blood, taken in connection with sensitization to the hapten diphenylcyclopropenone (DPC). The rearrangement links TRBV20-1 to TRBJ1-5; 7 nucleotides align to TRBD1. The sequence was obtained from a woman aged 40-49 years with alopecia areata. Some clones in this sample may be carry-over from other donors' samples. The CDR3 is CSASLFRDSHQPQHF. CDR3 DNA sequence: TGCAGTGCTAGTTTATTTCGGGACAGTCATCAGCCCCAGCATTTT.